This T cell receptor beta chain was obtained from a study of blood T cell repertoires in COVID-19. Germline V lookup: CDR1 SGDLS, CDR2 YYNGEE. The V and J ends lost 0 bases and 9 bases respectively, with 13 bases between them. CDR3 length: 14 residues. Ages ranged from about 18 to 89 years, with residence in approximately 25 US areas. Cohort placement rested on clinical history that participants reported themselves. This table comes from immunoSEQ multiplex PCR, and its TCRdb copy is limited to in-frame clones, with some not included. The profile shows fewer than 400,000 clones, approximately 89% of them singletons.

V gene TRBV9 combines with J gene TRBJ2-1; maybe TRBD2 (7 bases). The sample comprised PBMCs or T cells enriched from blood (not recorded which). This clonotype originated in a woman younger than 45 who had recovered from COVID-19. The chain's CDR3 is CASSVGQGRGEQFF. Here the CDR3 DNA reads TGTGCCAGCAGCGTAGGGCAGGGGAGGGGTGAGCAGTTCTTC.